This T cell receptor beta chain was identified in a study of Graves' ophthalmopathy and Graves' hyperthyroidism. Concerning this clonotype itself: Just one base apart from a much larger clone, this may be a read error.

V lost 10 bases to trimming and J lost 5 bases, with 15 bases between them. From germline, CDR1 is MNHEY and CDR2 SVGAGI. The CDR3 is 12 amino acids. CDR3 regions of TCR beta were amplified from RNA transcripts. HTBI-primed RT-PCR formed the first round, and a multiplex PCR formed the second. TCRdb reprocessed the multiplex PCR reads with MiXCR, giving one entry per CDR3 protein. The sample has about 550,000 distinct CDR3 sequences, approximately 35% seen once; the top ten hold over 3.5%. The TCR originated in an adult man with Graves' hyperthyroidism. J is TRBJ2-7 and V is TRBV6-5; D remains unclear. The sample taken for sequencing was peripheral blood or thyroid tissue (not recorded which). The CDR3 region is CAISSHLNEQYF. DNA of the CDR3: TGTGCCATCAGCTCACACTTGAACGAGCAGTACTTC.